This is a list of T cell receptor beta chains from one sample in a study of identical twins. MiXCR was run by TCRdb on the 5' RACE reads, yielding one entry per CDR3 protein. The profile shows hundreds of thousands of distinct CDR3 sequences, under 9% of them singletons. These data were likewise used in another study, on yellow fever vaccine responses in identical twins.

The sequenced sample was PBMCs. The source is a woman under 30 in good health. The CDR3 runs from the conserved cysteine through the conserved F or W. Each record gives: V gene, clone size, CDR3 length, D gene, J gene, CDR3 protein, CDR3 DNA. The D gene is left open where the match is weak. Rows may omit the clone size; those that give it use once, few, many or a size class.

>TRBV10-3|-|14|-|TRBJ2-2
CAIRGDANTGELFF
TGTGCCATCAGGGGTGATGCGAACACCGGGGAGCTGTTTTTT
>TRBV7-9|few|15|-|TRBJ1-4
CASSSFGSEGEKLFF
TGTGCCAGCAGCTCCTTCGGGAGTGAGGGTGAAAAACTGTTTTTT
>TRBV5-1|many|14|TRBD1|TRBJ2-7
CASRRDRAFYEQYF
TGCGCCAGCAGACGGGACAGGGCCTTCTACGAGCAGTACTTC
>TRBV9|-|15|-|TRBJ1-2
CASSVVTASNYGYTF
TGTGCCAGCAGCGTAGTCACAGCTTCTAACTATGGCTACACCTTC
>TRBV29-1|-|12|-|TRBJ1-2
CSVRPRSHGYTF
TGCAGCGTTCGACCCAGGAGCCATGGCTACACCTTC
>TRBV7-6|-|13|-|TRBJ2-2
CASSLFPAGELFF
TGTGCCAGCAGCTTATTCCCCGCCGGGGAGCTGTTTTTT
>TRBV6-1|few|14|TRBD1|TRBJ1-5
CASGPGQGFEPQHF
TGTGCCAGCGGACCGGGACAGGGTTTTGAGCCCCAGCATTTT
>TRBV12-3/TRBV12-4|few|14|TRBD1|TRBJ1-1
CASKFFVTGAEAFF
TGTGCCAGCAAGTTTTTCGTTACAGGGGCTGAAGCTTTCTTT
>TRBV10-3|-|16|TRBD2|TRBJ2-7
CATGGLLAGGPYEQYF
TGTGCCACGGGGGGACTACTAGCGGGAGGGCCTTACGAGCAGTACTTC
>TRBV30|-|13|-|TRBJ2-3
CAWSKARVNTQYF
TGTGCCTGGAGTAAGGCTAGGGTAAATACGCAGTATTTT
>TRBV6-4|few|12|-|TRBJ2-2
CASRGTGGELFF
TGTGCCAGCAGAGGCACGGGGGGGGAGCTGTTTTTT
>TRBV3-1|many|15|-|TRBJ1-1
CASSPSDSKNTEAFF
TGTGCCAGCAGCCCTTCCGACAGCAAGAACACTGAAGCTTTCTTT
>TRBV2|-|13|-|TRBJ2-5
CASSEGTRGSQYF
TGTGCCAGCAGTGAGGGAACCCGAGGATCCCAGTACTTC
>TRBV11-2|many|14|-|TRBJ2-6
CASSLDRPPNVLTF
TGTGCCAGCAGCTTAGATCGGCCCCCCAACGTCCTGACTTTC
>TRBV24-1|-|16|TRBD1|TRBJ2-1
CATSDLDRGRDNEQFF
TGTGCCACCAGTGATTTGGACAGGGGAAGAGACAATGAGCAGTTCTTC
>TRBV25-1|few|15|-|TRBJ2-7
CASRRTDKSSYEQYF
TGTGCCAGCAGAAGGACGGATAAGAGCTCCTACGAGCAGTACTTC
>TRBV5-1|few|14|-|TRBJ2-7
CASSGGPGLGEQYF
TGCGCCAGCAGCGGGGGACCCGGCCTAGGCGAGCAGTACTTC
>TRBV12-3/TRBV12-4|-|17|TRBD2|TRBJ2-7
CASSFRTSGRAGDEQYF
TGTGCCAGCAGTTTTCGGACTAGCGGGAGGGCGGGGGACGAGCAGTACTTC
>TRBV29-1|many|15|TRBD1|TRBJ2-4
CSTRTGSGAKNIQYF
TGCAGCACCCGGACAGGGAGTGGGGCCAAAAACATTCAGTACTTC
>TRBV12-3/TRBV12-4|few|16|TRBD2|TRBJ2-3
CASSLVSGGVTDTQYF
TGTGCCAGCAGTTTGGTGAGCGGGGGGGTCACAGATACGCAGTATTTT
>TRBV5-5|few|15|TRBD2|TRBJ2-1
CASSPGTSGDREQFF
TGTGCCAGCAGCCCAGGGACTAGCGGGGACAGGGAGCAGTTCTTC
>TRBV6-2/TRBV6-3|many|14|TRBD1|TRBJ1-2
CASSPSGQPYGYTF
TGTGCCAGCAGTCCGTCGGGACAGCCCTATGGCTACACCTTC
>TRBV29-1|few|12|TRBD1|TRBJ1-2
CSVAQGDYGYTF
TGCAGCGTTGCACAGGGGGACTATGGCTACACCTTC
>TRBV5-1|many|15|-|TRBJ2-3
CASSAQWASTDTQYF
TGCGCCAGCAGCGCTCAATGGGCTAGCACAGATACGCAGTATTTT
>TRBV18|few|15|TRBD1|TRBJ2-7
CASSPSRDSSYEQYF
TGTGCCAGCTCACCATCTCGGGACAGCTCCTACGAGCAGTACTTC
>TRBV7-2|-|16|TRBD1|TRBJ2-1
CASSSAPGTGVNEQFF
TGTGCCAGCAGCTCGGCCCCCGGGACAGGGGTTAATGAGCAGTTCTTC
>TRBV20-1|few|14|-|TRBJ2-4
CSADITGAKNIQYF
TGCAGTGCCGACATAACAGGAGCCAAAAACATTCAGTACTTC
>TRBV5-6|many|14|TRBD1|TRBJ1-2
CASKPDRGKYGYTF
TGTGCCAGTAAGCCCGACAGGGGGAAGTATGGCTACACCTTC
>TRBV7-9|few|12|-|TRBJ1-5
CASSSGAQPQHF
TGTGCCAGCAGCTCAGGGGCTCAGCCCCAGCATTTT
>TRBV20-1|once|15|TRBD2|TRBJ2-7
CSATETSVSSYEQYF
TGCAGTGCTACCGAAACTAGCGTAAGCTCCTACGAGCAGTACTTC
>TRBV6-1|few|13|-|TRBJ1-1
CASSDLVGSKAFF
TGTGCCAGCAGTGATCTGGTCGGCTCAAAAGCTTTCTTT
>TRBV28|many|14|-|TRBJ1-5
CASSTGRSNQPQHF
TGTGCCAGCAGCACCGGACGGAGCAATCAGCCCCAGCATTTT
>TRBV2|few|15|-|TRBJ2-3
CASSIRDPRADTQYF
TGTGCCAGCAGTATCCGGGACCCCAGGGCAGATACGCAGTATTTT
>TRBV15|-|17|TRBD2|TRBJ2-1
CATSRDLASGVYNEQFF
TGTGCCACCAGCAGAGATCTGGCTAGCGGAGTATACAATGAGCAGTTCTTC
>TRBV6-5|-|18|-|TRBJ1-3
CASSYSGAPKVPGNTIYF
TGTGCCAGCAGTTACTCGGGAGCCCCGAAGGTTCCTGGAAACACCATATATTTT
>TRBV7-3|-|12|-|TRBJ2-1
CASSPVPGEQFF
TGTGCCAGCAGCCCCGTCCCCGGGGAGCAGTTCTTC
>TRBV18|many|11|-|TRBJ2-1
CASSPGYEQFF
TGTGCCAGCTCACCAGGGTATGAGCAGTTCTTC
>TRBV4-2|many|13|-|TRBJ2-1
CASSQVVFDEQFF
TGTGCCAGCAGCCAAGTGGTCTTTGATGAGCAGTTCTTC
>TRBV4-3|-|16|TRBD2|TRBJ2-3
CASSQGLAGGADTQYF
TGCGCCAGCAGCCAAGGGCTAGCGGGAGGGGCAGATACGCAGTATTTT
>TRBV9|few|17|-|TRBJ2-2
CASSVEMTGADTGELFF
TGTGCCAGCAGCGTAGAAATGACGGGAGCTGACACCGGGGAGCTGTTTTTT
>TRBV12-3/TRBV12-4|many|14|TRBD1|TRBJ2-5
CASSRRGQGRDQYF
TGTGCCAGCAGCCGACGTGGACAGGGAAGAGACCAGTACTTC
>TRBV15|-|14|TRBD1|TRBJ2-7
CATRRTGDSYEQYF
TGTGCCACCAGGCGGACAGGCGACTCCTACGAGCAGTACTTC
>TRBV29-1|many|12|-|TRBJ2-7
CSVSAGRESMHF
TGCAGCGTTTCCGCGGGCCGGGAAAGTATGCACTTC